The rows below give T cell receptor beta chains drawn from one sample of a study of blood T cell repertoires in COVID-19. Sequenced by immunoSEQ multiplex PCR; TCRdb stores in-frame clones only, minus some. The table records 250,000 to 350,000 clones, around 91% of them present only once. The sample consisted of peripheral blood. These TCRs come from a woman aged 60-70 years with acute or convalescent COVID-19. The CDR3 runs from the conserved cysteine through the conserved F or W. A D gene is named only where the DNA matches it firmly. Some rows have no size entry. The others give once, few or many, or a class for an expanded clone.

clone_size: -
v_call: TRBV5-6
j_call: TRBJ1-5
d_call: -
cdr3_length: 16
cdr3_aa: CASSLVGDNSNQPQHF
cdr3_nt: TGTGCCAGCAGCTTGGTCGGGGACAATAGCAATCAGCCCCAGCATTTT

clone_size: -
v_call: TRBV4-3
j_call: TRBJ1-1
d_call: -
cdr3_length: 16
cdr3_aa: CASSQGTAERRAEAFF
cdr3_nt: TGCGCCAGCAGCCAAGGGACAGCGGAGAGGAGAGCTGAAGCTTTCTTT

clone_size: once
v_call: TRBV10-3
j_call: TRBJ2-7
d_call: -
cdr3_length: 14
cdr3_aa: CAISDSMSSYEQYF
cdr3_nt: TGTGCCATCAGTGATTCAATGAGCTCCTACGAGCAGTACTTC

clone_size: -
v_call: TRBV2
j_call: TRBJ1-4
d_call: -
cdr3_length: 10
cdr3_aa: CATAEEKLFF
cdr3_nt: TGTGCCACCGCGGAGGAAAAACTGTTTTTT

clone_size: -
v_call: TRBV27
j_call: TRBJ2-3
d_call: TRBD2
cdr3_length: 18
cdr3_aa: CASSLFFPGLAVTDTQYF
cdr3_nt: TGTGCCAGCAGTTTATTCTTTCCGGGACTAGCGGTCACAGATACGCAGTATTTT

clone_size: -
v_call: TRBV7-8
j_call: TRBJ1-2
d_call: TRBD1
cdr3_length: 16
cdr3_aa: CASSLRGDRPNYGYTF
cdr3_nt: TGTGCCAGCAGCTTAAGGGGGGACAGACCCAACTATGGCTACACCTTC

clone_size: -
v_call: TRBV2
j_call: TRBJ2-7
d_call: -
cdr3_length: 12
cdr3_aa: CASGSGPGEQYF
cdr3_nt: TGTGCCAGCGGTTCAGGCCCAGGGGAGCAGTACTTC

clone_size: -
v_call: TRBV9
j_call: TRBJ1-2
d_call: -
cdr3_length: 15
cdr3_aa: CASSVDGGVDYGYTF
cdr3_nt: TGTGCCAGCAGCGTAGATGGGGGCGTTGACTATGGCTACACCTTC

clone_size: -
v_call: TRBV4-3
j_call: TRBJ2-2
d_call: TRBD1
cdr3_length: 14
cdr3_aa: CASSLDRDTGELFF
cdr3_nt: TGCGCCAGCAGCCTAGACAGGGACACCGGGGAGCTGTTTTTT

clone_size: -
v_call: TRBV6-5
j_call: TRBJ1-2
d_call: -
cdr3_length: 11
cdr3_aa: CASRELSGYTF
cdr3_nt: TGTGCCAGCAGGGAGCTCAGTGGCTACACCTTC

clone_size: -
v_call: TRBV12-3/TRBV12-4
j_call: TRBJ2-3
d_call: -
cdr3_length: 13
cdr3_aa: CASSLGGQDTQYF
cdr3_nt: TGTGCCAGCAGTTTAGGGGGGCAAGATACGCAGTATTTT

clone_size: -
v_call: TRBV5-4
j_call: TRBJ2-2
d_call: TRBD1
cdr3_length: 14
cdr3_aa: CASSLNPGQSELFF
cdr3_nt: TGTGCCAGCAGCTTAAATCCGGGACAGTCGGAGCTGTTTTTT

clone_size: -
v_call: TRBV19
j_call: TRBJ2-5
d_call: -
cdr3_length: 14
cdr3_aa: CASSTSIAEETQYF
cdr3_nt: TGTGCCAGTAGTACCTCAATAGCGGAAGAGACCCAGTACTTC

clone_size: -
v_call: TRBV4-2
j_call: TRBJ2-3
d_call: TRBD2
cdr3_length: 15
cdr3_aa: CASSQAAGDTDTQYF
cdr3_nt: TGTGCCAGCAGCCAGGCAGCGGGGGACACAGATACGCAGTATTTT

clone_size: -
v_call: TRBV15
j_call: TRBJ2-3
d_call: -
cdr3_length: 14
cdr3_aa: CATSTGHGGDTQYF
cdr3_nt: TGTGCCACCAGCACCGGACACGGTGGGGATACGCAGTATTTT

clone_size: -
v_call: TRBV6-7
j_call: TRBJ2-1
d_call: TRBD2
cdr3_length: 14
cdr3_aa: CASSGSGMPLEQFF
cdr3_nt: TGTGCCAGCAGTGGTAGCGGGATGCCTCTGGAGCAGTTCTTC